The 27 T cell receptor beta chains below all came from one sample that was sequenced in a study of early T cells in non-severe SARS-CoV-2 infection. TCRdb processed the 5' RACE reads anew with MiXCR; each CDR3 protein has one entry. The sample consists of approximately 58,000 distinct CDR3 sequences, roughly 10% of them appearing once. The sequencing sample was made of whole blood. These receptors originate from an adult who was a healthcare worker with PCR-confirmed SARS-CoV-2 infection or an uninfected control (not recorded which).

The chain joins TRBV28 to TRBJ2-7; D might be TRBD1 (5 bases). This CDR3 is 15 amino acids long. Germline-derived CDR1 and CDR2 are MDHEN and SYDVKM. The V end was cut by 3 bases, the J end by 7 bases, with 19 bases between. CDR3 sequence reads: CASSFIQGIEEEQYF. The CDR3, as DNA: TGTGCCAGCAGTTTTATCCAGGGAATAGAGGAGGAGCAGTACTTC. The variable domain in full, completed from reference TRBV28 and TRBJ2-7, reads DVKVTQSSRYLVKRTGEKVFLECVQDMDHENMFWYRQDPGLGLRLIYFSYDVKMKEKGDIPEGYSVSREKKERFSLILESASTNQTSMYLCASSFIQGIEEEQYFGPGTRLTVT.

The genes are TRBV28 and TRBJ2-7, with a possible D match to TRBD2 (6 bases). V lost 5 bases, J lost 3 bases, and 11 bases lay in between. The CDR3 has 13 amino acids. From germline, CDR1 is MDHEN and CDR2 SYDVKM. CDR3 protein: CASSGGVSYEQYF. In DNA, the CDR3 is TGTGCCAGCAGTGGCGGGGTTAGCTACGAGCAGTACTTC.

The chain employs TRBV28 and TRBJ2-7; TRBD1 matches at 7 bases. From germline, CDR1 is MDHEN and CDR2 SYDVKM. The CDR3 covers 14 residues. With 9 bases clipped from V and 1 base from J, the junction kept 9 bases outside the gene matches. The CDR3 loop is CASKGQQQSYEQYF. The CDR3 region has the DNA TGTGCCAGTAAGGGACAGCAGCAATCCTACGAGCAGTACTTC.

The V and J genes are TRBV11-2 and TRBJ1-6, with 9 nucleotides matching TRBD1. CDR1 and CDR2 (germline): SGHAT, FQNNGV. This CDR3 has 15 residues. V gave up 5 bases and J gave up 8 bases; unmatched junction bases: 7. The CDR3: CASSPGTGQDSPLHF. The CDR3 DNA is TGTGCCAGCAGCCCCGGGACAGGGCAGGATTCACCCCTCCACTTT.

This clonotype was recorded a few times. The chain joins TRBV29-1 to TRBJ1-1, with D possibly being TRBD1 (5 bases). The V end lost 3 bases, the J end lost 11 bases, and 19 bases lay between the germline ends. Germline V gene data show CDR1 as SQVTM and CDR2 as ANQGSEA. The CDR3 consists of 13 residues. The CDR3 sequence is CSVDTGTGILAFF. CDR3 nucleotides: TGCAGCGTTGACACCGGGACCGGTATTTTGGCTTTCTTT.

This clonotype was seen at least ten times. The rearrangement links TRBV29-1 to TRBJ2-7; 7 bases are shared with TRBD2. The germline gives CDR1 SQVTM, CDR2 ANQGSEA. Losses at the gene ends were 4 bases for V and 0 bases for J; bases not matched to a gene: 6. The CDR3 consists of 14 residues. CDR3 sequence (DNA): TGCAGCGTTGGTAGCGGGCAGAGCTCCTACGAGCAGTACTTC. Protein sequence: CSVGSGQSSYEQYF.

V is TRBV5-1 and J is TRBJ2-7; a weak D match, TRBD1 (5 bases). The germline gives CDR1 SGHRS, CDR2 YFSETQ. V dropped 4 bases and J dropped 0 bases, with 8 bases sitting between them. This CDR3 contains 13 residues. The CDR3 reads CASSVDNSYEQYF. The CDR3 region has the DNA TGCGCCAGCAGCGTGGACAACTCCTACGAGCAGTACTTC.

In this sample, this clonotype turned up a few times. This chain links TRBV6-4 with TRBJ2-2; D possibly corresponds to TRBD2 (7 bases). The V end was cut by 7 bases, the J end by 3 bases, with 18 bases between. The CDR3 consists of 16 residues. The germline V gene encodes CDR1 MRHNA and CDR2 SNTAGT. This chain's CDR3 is CASILRQGRDTGELFF. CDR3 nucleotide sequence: TGTGCCAGCATCCTCCGGCAGGGGAGGGACACCGGGGAGCTGTTTTTT.

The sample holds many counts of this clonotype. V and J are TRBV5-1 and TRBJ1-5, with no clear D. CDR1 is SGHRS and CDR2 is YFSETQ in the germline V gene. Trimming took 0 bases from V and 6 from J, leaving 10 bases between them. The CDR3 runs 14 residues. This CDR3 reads CASSLGEIGQPQHF. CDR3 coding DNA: TGCGCCAGCAGCTTGGGGGAAATCGGTCAGCCCCAGCATTTT.

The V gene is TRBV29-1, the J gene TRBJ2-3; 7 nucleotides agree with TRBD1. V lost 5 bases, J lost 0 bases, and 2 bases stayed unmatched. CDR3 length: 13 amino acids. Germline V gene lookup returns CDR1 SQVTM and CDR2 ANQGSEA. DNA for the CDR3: TGCAGCGTTAGGGGGCTTAGCACAGATACGCAGTATTTT. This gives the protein CSVRGLSTDTQYF.

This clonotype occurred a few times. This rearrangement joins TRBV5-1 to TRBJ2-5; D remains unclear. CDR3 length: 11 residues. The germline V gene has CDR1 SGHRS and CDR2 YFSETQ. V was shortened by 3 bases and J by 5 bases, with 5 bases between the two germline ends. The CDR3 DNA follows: TGCGCCAGCAGCTCCCAGGAGACCCAGTACTTC. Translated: CASSSQETQYF. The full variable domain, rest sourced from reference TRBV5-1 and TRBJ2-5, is KAGVTQTPRYLIKTRGQQVTLSCSPISGHRSVSWYQQTPGQGLQFLFEYFSETQRNKGNFPGRFSGRQFSNSRSEMNVSTLELGDSALYLCASSSQETQYFGPGTRLLVL.

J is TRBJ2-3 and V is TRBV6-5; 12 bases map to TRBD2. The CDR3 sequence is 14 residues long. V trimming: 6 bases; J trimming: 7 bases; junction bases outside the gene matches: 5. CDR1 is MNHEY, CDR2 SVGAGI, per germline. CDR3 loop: CASSLAGGTNTQYF. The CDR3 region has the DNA TGTGCCAGCAGCCTAGCGGGAGGGACCAATACGCAGTATTTT.

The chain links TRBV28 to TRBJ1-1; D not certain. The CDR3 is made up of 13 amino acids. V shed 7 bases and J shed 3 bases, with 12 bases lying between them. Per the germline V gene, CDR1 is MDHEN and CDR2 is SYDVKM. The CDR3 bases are TGTGCCAGCACGCGCGGACCGGACACTGAAGCTTTCTTT. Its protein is CASTRGPDTEAFF. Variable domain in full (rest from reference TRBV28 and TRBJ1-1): DVKVTQSSRYLVKRTGEKVFLECVQDMDHENMFWYRQDPGLGLRLIYFSYDVKMKEKGDIPEGYSVSREKKERFSLILESASTNQTSMYLCASTRGPDTEAFFGQGTRLTVV.

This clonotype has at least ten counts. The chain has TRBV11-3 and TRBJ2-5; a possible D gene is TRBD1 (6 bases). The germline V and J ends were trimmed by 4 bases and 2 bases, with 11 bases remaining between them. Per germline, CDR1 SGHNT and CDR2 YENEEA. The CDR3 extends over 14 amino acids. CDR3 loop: CASSSRDTQETQYF. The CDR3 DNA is TGTGCCAGCAGCTCCCGGGACACTCAAGAGACCCAGTACTTC. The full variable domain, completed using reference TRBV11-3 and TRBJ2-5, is EAGVVQSPRYKIIEKKQPVAFWCNPISGHNTLYWYLQNLGQGPELLIRYENEEAVDDSQLPKDRFSAERLKGVDSTLKIQPAELGDSAVYLCASSSRDTQETQYFGPGTRLLVL.

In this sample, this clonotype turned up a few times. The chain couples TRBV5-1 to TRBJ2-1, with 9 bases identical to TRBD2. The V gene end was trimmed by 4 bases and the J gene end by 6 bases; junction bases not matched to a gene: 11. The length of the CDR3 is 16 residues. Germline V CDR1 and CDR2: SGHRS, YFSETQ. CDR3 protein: CASSATLAGTRNEQFF. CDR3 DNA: TGCGCCAGCAGCGCCACCCTAGCGGGAACTCGCAATGAGCAGTTCTTC.

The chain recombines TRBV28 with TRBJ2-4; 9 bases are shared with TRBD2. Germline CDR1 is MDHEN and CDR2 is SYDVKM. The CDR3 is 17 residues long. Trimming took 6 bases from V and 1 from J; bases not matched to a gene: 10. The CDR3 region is CASRAAGTSSAKNIQYF. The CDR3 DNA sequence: TGTGCCAGCAGAGCCGCCGGGACTAGCTCGGCCAAAAACATTCAGTACTTC. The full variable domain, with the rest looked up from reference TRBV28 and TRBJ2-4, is DVKVTQSSRYLVKRTGEKVFLECVQDMDHENMFWYRQDPGLGLRLIYFSYDVKMKEKGDIPEGYSVSREKKERFSLILESASTNQTSMYLCASRAAGTSSAKNIQYFGAGTRLSVL.

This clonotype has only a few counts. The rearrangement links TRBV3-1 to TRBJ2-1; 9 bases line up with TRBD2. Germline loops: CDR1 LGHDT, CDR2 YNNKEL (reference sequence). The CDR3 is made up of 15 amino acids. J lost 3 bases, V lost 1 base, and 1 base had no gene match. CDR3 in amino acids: CASSQGTSDYNEQFF. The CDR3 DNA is TGTGCCAGCAGCCAAGGGACTAGCGACTACAATGAGCAGTTCTTC.

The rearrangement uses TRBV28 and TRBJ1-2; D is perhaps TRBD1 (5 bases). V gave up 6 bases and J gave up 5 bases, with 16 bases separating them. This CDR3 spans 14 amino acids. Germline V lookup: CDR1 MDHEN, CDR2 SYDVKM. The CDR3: CASSFTGGNYGYTF. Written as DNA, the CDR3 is TGTGCCAGCAGCTTCACAGGTGGAAATTATGGCTACACCTTC.

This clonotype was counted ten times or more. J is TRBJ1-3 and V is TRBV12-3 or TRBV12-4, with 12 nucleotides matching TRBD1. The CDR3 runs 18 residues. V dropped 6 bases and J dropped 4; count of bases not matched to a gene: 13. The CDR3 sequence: CASSPRDRGLSGGNTIYF. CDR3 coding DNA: TGTGCCAGCAGCCCCCGGGACAGGGGGCTATCGGGGGGAAACACCATATATTTT.

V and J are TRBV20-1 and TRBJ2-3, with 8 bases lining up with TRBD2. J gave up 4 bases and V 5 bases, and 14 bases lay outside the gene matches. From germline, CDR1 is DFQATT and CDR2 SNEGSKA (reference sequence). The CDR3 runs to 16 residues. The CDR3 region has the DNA TGCAGTGCTCCTAACGCCGGGGGGGCCGAAGCAGATACGCAGTATTTT. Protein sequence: CSAPNAGGAEADTQYF.

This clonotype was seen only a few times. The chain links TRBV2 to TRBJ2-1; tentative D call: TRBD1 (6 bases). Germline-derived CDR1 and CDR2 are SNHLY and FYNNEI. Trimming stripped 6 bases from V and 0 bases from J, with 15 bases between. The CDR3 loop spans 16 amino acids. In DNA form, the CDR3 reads TGTGCCAGCAGCTCCTCGGGGACACCCTCCTACAATGAGCAGTTCTTC. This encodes CASSSSGTPSYNEQFF.

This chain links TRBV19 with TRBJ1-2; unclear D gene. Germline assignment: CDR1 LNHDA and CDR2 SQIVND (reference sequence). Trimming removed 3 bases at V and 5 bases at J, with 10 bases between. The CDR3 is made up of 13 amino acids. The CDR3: CASSMLGNYGYTF. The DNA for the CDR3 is TGTGCCAGTAGTATGCTGGGAAATTATGGCTACACCTTC. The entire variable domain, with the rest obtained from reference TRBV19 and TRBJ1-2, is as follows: DGGITQSPKYLFRKEGQNVTLSCEQNLNHDAMYWYRQDPGQGLRLIYYSQIVNDFQKGDIAEGYSVSREKKESFPLTVTSAQKNPTAFYLCASSMLGNYGYTFGSGTRLTVV.

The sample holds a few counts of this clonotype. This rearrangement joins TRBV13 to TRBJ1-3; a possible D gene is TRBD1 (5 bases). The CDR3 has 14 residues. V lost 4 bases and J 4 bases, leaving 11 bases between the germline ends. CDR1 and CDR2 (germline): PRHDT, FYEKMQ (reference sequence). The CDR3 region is CASSSRGAGNTIYF. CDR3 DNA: TGTGCCAGCAGCTCCCGAGGGGCGGGAAACACCATATATTTT.

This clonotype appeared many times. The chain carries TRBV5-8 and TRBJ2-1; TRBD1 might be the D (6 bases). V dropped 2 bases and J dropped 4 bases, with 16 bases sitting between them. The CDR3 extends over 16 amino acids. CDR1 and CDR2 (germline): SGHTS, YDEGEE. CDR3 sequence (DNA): TGTGCCAGCAGCTTATTGTCAGGGGCCCTTTACAATGAGCAGTTCTTC. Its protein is CASSLLSGALYNEQFF.

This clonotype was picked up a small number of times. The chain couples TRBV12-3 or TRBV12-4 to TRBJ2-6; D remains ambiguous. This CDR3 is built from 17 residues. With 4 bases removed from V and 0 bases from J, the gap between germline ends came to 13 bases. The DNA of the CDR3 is TGTGCCAGCAGTTACTCCGGGCCAATCTCTGGGGCCAACGTCCTGACTTTC. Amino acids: CASSYSGPISGANVLTF.

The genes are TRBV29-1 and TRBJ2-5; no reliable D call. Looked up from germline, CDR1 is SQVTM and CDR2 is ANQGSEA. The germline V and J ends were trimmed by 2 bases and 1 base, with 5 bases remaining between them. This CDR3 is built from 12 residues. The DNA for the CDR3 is TGCAGCGTTGAACAGATCCAAGAGACCCAGTACTTC. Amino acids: CSVEQIQETQYF.

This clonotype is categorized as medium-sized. The CDR3 loop reads CASSSGTGAKNIQYF. The CDR3 nucleotides read TGTGCCAGCAGCTCCGGGACAGGGGCCAAAAACATTCAGTACTTC. The V gene is TRBV6-6, the J gene TRBJ2-4; 9 bases line up with TRBD1. CDR1 MNHNY and CDR2 SVGAGI come from the germline V gene (reference sequence). V gave up 6 bases and J gave up 1 base; unmatched junction bases: 4. The CDR3 contains 15 residues.